These 17 T cell receptor beta chains share one sample of origin, sequenced in a study of cytomegalovirus exposure and HLA in healthy donors. Sequencing used immunoSEQ multiplex PCR; TCRdb keeps in-frame clones, though not all of them. The sample consists of about 240,000 clones, 85% to 90% of them appearing once. Input material: PBMCs. The receptors here all came from a man aged 18 to 30 in good health and CMV-seronegative.

V is TRBV9 and J is TRBJ2-7; no clear D gene. CDR1 is SGDLS, CDR2 YYNGEE, per germline. The CDR3 sequence is 12 residues long. The ends were cut back, 0 bases at V and 5 bases at J, with 6 bases in the middle. The CDR3 spells CASSVAGNEQYF. The DNA for the CDR3 is TGTGCCAGCAGCGTAGCAGGAAACGAGCAGTACTTC. The full variable domain, in which reference TRBV9 and TRBJ2-7 provide the parts outside the CDR3, is DSGVTQTPKHLITATGQRVTLRCSPRSGDLSVYWYQQSLDQGLQFLIQYYNGEERAKGNILERFSAQQFPDLHSELNLSSLELGDSALYFCASSVAGNEQYFGPGTRLTVT.

The chain carries TRBV9 and TRBJ2-4; TRBD1 might be the D (5 bases). Germline CDR1 SGDLS, CDR2 YYNGEE. CDR3 length: 13 amino acids. Trimming took 3 bases from V and 6 from J, leaving 10 bases between them. CDR3 loop: CASSDRNRNIQYF. The CDR3 nucleotides are TGTGCCAGCAGCGACAGGAATCGAAACATTCAGTACTTC. Supplemented by reference TRBV9 and TRBJ2-4, the full variable domain reads DSGVTQTPKHLITATGQRVTLRCSPRSGDLSVYWYQQSLDQGLQFLIQYYNGEERAKGNILERFSAQQFPDLHSELNLSSLELGDSALYFCASSDRNRNIQYFGAGTRLSVL.

This chain connects TRBV29-1 to TRBJ1-1; weak D call: TRBD1 (6 bases). The V end lost 0 bases, the J end lost 5 bases, and 16 bases lay between the germline ends. The CDR3 runs 15 residues. Germline V CDR1 and CDR2: SQVTM, ANQGSEA. DNA for the CDR3: TGCAGCGTTGAAGACCGGCCCGGGGGGACAACTGAAGCTTTCTTT. It translates to CSVEDRPGGTTEAFF.

Only one count was recorded for this clone. The J gene is TRBJ2-1, the V gene TRBV12-5, with D unclear. CDR3 size: 15 residues. V lost 5 bases and J lost 4, with 15 bases in between. Germline values: CDR1 LGHNT, CDR2 FRNRAP. The CDR3 DNA follows: TGTGCTAGTGGTGGCCCCTTTGCAGAATACAATGAGCAGTTCTTC. This codes for CASGGPFAEYNEQFF. Together with reference TRBV12-5 and TRBJ2-1, the CDR3 gives the full variable domain: DARVTQTPRHKVTEMGQEVTMRCQPILGHNTVFWYRQTMMQGLELLAYFRNRAPLDDSGMPKDRFSAEMPDATLATLKIQPSEPRDSAVYFCASGGPFAEYNEQFFGPGTRLTVL.

V and J are TRBV9 and TRBJ2-1; a possible D gene is TRBD2 (5 bases). Germline V lookup: CDR1 SGDLS, CDR2 YYNGEE. Trimming took off 4 bases at V and 7 bases at J, with 24 bases between the two ends. The CDR3 consists of 17 residues. CDR3 DNA: TGTGCCAGCAGCCCTTCTGTGGCTAGCTTAGAGATGAATGAGCAGTTCTTC. Protein product: CASSPSVASLEMNEQFF.

The rearrangement joins TRBV11-2 to TRBJ2-3; no reliable D call. The CDR3 is 12 residues long. Germline lookup yields CDR1 SGHAT and CDR2 FQNNGV. V was trimmed by 1 base and J by 9 bases, leaving 8 bases between them. CDR3 in DNA: TGTGCCAGCAGCTTAGGCGGCTTGACGCAGTATTTT. Translated: CASSLGGLTQYF.

The chain links TRBV7-2 to TRBJ2-7; D ambiguous. Per germline, CDR1 SGHTA and CDR2 FQGNSA. The CDR3 totals 15 residues. V lost 1 base and J lost 1, with 11 bases in between. The CDR3 bases are TGTGCCAGCAGCTTAGTTGGCGCGGCATCCTACGAGCAGTACTTC. It codes for CASSLVGAASYEQYF.

The chain has TRBV7-3 and TRBJ1-2; possible D gene TRBD1, 5 bases. Deletions cut 2 bases from V and 7 bases from J, with 14 bases between. This CDR3 spans 14 amino acids. CDR1 and CDR2 from the germline V gene are SGHTA and FQGTGA. The CDR3 DNA reads TGTGCCAGCAGCTTACGGGGGAAGGCCGGTGGCTACACCTTC. It codes for CASSLRGKAGGYTF.

This chain joins TRBV5-1 and TRBJ2-3; TRBD1 matches at 9 bases. The CDR3 extends over 17 amino acids. V was clipped by 4 bases and J by 2 bases; unmatched bases: 11. CDR1 and CDR2 from the germline V gene are SGHRS and YFSETQ. The CDR3 protein is CASSPLLTGGPTDTQYF. The CDR3 DNA is TGCGCCAGCAGCCCACTTCTTACAGGGGGCCCCACAGATACGCAGTATTTT.

The chain carries TRBV7-9 and TRBJ2-7; TRBD1 agrees at 7 bases. V dropped 10 bases and J dropped 3; count of bases not matched to a gene: 9. CDR1 and CDR2 from the germline V gene are SEHNR and FQNEAQ (reference sequence). The CDR3 has 13 amino acids. The CDR3 region has the DNA TGTGCCACTGCTATAACAGGGGTCTACGAGCAGTACTTC. This translates into CATAITGVYEQYF.

This CDR3 reads CASSLWTASTDTQYF. Here the CDR3 DNA reads TGTGCCAGCAGTTTATGGACAGCTAGCACAGATACGCAGTATTTT. The J gene is TRBJ2-3, the V gene TRBV27; D might be TRBD1 (6 bases). The CDR3 has 15 residues. CDR1 and CDR2 from the germline V gene are MNHEY and SMNVEV (reference sequence). V lost 1 base, J lost 0 bases, and 8 bases lay in between.

This chain joins TRBV9 and TRBJ2-7, with 7 nucleotides matching TRBD1. After removal of 3 bases from V and 5 bases from J, the junction contained 11 bases not matched to a gene. CDR1 SGDLS and CDR2 YYNGEE come from the germline V gene. The CDR3 sequence is 15 residues long. CDR3 region: CASSGTGNLRDEQYF. DNA for the CDR3: TGTGCCAGCAGCGGGACAGGCAATCTACGAGACGAGCAGTACTTC.

V and J are TRBV4-3 and TRBJ2-7; the D is unclear. Trimming cost V 0 bases and J 1 base, with 10 bases left between them. The CDR3 spans 15 residues. Germline V gene data show CDR1 as LGHNA and CDR2 as YSLEER. CDR3 sequence (DNA): TGCGCCAGCAGCCAAGATCGAGCGACTTCCTACGAGCAGTACTTC. Translation: CASSQDRATSYEQYF.

V usage is TRBV27 and J usage is TRBJ1-2; 7 positions agree with TRBD1. CDR1 and CDR2 (germline): MNHEY, SMNVEV (reference sequence). The CDR3 contains 16 residues. Losses at the gene ends were 5 bases for V and 6 bases for J; bases not matched to a gene: 15. The CDR3 sequence: CASSPKQGLLTNGYTF. CDR3 sequence (DNA): TGTGCCAGCAGTCCGAAACAGGGGCTCTTAACTAATGGCTACACCTTC.

This chain links TRBV27 with TRBJ2-3; possible D gene TRBD2, 5 bases. V was clipped by 3 bases and J by 0 bases, with 7 bases between them. The CDR3 has 14 amino acids. CDR1 and CDR2 from the germline V gene are MNHEY and SMNVEV (reference sequence). The CDR3 loop reads CASSFRGSTDTQYF. In DNA, the CDR3 is TGTGCCAGCAGTTTTCGGGGAAGCACAGATACGCAGTATTTT.

The chain has TRBV2 and TRBJ2-1; 12 bases are a match to TRBD2. Germline V gene sequence: CDR1 SNHLY, CDR2 FYNNEI. Unmatched junction bases numbered 10, after V lost 7 bases and J lost 6 bases. There are 16 residues in the CDR3. The CDR3 bases are TGTGCCAGCAAGACGACTAGCGGGAGCTATGGCAATGAGCAGTTCTTC. This sequence encodes CASKTTSGSYGNEQFF.

This clone was detected a few times. The chain uses TRBV29-1 and TRBJ1-2; 7 positions agree with TRBD1. The germline V gene has CDR1 SQVTM and CDR2 ANQGSEA. The trim removed 6 bases at V and 4 bases at J, leaving 5 bases unmatched. The CDR3 spans 12 residues. The CDR3 here is CSVPWTGYGYTF. For the CDR3, the DNA is TGCAGCGTCCCCTGGACAGGCTATGGCTACACCTTC.